This T cell receptor (beta chain) derives from a study of blood T cell repertoires in COVID-19. Study at large: There were acute and convalescent COVID-19 samples, and they came from the United States, Italy and Spain.

The CDR3 length is 11 residues. The germline gives CDR1 DFQATT, CDR2 SNEGSKA (reference sequence). V lost 2 bases and J 9 bases, leaving 5 bases between the germline ends. Sequenced by immunoSEQ multiplex PCR; TCRdb stores in-frame clones only, minus some. The profile shows 200,000 to 250,000 clones, roughly 85% of them singletons. The TCR was taken from a woman between 18 and 29 years old who had recovered from COVID-19. The specimen sequenced was peripheral blood. The chain has TRBV20-1 and TRBJ1-6; no reliable D call. The CDR3 DNA reads as TGCAGTGCTAGAATAATTTCACCCCTCCACTTT. Translated: CSARIISPLHF.